The sample holds a few counts of the clone carrying this TCR beta chain. The antigen remains unidentified. Per the germline V gene, CDR1 is SGHVS and CDR2 is FNYEAQ. With 5 bases clipped from V and 3 bases from J, the junction kept 5 bases outside the gene matches. CDR3 length: 16 residues. Each CDR3 protein is one row after TCRdb ran MiXCR on the reads. The profile shows 650,000 to 900,000 distinct CDR3 sequences, about 28% of them singletons. This entry belongs to a study of T cell repertoires in cytomegalovirus infection. The wider study: Researchers turned to recently identified HLA-C-restricted CMV epitopes as well as well-studied HLA-B-restricted ones.

Study results and caveats: The ex vivo response was dominated by HLA-C-restricted CMV-specific TCR beta clonotypes.

The receptor was isolated from a human donor in good health (CMV status not recorded). Some clones in this sample may be carry-over from other donors' samples. The source material was cultured CD8+ T cells from PBMCs, sampled from culture after CMV antigen stimulation. The rearrangement links TRBV7-6 to TRBJ1-3; 12 bases are a match to TRBD1. The CDR3 region is CASSNWDRGLGNTIYF. CDR3 DNA sequence: TGTGCCAGCAGCAACTGGGACAGGGGGCTTGGAAACACCATATATTTT.